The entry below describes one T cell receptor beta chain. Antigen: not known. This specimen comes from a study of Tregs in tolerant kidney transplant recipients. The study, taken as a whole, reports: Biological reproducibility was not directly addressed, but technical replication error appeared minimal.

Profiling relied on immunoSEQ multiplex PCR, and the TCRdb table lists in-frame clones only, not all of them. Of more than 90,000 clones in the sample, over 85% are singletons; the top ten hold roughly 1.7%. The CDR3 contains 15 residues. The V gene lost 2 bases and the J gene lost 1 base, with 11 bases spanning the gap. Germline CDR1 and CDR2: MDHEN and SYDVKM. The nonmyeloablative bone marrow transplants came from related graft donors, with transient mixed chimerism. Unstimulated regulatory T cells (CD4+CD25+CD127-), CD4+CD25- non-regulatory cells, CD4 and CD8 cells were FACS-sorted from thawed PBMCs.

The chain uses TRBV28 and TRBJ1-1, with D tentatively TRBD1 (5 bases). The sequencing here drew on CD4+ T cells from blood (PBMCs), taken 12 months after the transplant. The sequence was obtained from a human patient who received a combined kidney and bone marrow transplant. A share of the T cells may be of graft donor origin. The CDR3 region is CASSLLGGGNTEAFF. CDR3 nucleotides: TGTGCCAGCAGTTTACTGGGGGGAGGGAACACTGAAGCTTTCTTT.